Presented here are 18 T cell receptor beta chains from one specimen sequenced in a study of Ad26.COV2.S vaccination and SARS-CoV-2 variants. The sample's treatment: about 20 received Ad26.COV2.S at low or high dose, single or two shots; several received placebo; per-sample allocation not given. Day 63 after the first injection of vaccine or placebo was the sampling time. Assay: immunoSEQ multiplex PCR; the TCRdb copy retains only in-frame clones and omits some. The table shows approximately 400,000 clones, with about 85% occurring only once. Sequences were derived from peripheral blood, sampled in a trial of Ad26.COV2.S vaccine versus placebo. Receptors originate from a person between 18 and 59 years old who received the Ad26.COV2.S COVID-19 vaccine or a placebo.

The CDR3 DNA sequence: TGTGCCAGCAGTTCGAGGGCGACGAACACTGAAGCTTTCTTT. This gives the protein CASSSRATNTEAFF. V usage is TRBV6-2 or TRBV6-3 and J usage is TRBJ1-1; the D is unclear. Trimming took off 4 bases at V and 1 base at J, with 10 bases between the two ends. Germline loops: CDR1 MNHEY, CDR2 SVGEGT. This CDR3 comprises 14 residues.

Comment on this clone: Other DNA sequences of this sample code for an identical CDR3. The chain uses TRBV7-2 and TRBJ2-2, with a possible D match to TRBD2 (6 bases). Germline V gene lookup returns CDR1 SGHTA and CDR2 FQGNSA. V gave up 5 bases and J gave up 4 bases, with 8 bases separating them. CDR3 length: 13 amino acids. CDR3 nucleotides: TGTGCCAGCAGCCTGGGGGGCACCGGGGAGCTGTTTTTT. It codes for CASSLGGTGELFF.

V gene TRBV14 combines with J gene TRBJ2-7, with D possibly matching TRBD1 (5 bases). V was shortened by 5 bases and J by 6 bases, with 14 bases between the two germline ends. CDR1 is SGHDN, CDR2 FVKESK, per germline. The CDR3 is made up of 13 amino acids. The CDR3 loop is CASSYLDRFEQYF. The CDR3, as DNA: TGTGCCAGCAGCTACCTAGACAGATTCGAGCAGTACTTC.

The chain couples TRBV29-1 to TRBJ2-1; TRBD1 is a possible D gene (5 bases). Germline CDR1 reads SQVTM; CDR2 reads ANQGSEA. CDR3 size: 15 residues. V was pared by 1 base and J by 3 bases, with 13 bases between. This CDR3 is CSVEGGHKLYNEQFF. In DNA form, the CDR3 reads TGCAGCGTTGAAGGCGGACACAAGCTCTACAATGAGCAGTTCTTC.

V and J are TRBV19 and TRBJ2-5; possibly TRBD2 for D (6 bases). The germline V and J ends were trimmed by 7 bases and 7 bases, with 19 bases remaining between them. The V gene's germline CDR1 is LNHDA and CDR2 SQIVND (reference sequence). The CDR3 contains 14 residues. DNA of the CDR3: TGTGCCAGTAATGGAGGGCGCAATGACCTGACCCAGTACTTC. Amino acids: CASNGGRNDLTQYF.

This clone has only a few counts. CDR3 nucleotide sequence: TGTGCCAGCAGCTTGGTAGGGTTAAGCGGCCAAGAGACCCAGTACTTC. Amino acid sequence: CASSLVGLSGQETQYF. V and J are TRBV7-2 and TRBJ2-5; maybe TRBD2 (5 bases). The CDR3 extends over 16 amino acids. The germline V and J ends were trimmed by 3 bases and 1 base, with 15 bases remaining between them. Germline lookup yields CDR1 SGHTA and CDR2 FQGNSA.

The rearrangement joins TRBV1 to TRBJ2-1; TRBD1 reflects the table's D call only, with no check against the DNA. TRBV1 is marked as a pseudogene. This CDR3 is built from 22 residues. CDR3 region: CTSSQALIRHLVLGRRYNEQFF. The CDR3 nucleotides are TGCACCAGCAGCCAAGCTTTAATCCGGCACCTTGTTCTGGGGCGGCGTTACAATGAGCAGTTCTTC.

This clone occurred once. The CDR3 bases are TGTGCCAGCGCTGCTCTAGCGGGGTACTCCTACGAGCAGTACTTC. It translates to CASAALAGYSYEQYF. V usage is TRBV28 and J usage is TRBJ2-7; 9 bases fit TRBD2. The V and J ends lost 8 bases and 0 bases, in that order; junction bases with no gene match: 8. CDR3 length: 15 amino acids. Per germline, CDR1 MDHEN and CDR2 SYDVKM.

This chain uses TRBV3-1 (or the pseudogene TRBV3-2) with TRBJ1-2; tentative D call: TRBD1 (6 bases). This CDR3 region has 13 residues. Deletions cut 6 bases from V and 7 bases from J, with 15 bases between. Germline values: CDR1 LGHDT, CDR2 YNNKEL (reference sequence). CDR3 coding DNA: TGTGCCAGCAGGGAACAGGGTGGTGCTGGCTACACCTTC. Its translation: CASREQGGAGYTF.

The chain links TRBV18 to TRBJ1-2; no firm D call. The CDR3 spans 14 residues. From germline, CDR1 is KGHSH and CDR2 LQKENI. V was pared by 3 bases and J by 1 base, with 9 bases between. The CDR3: CASSPGWNNYGYTF. For the CDR3, the DNA is TGTGCCAGCTCACCTGGCTGGAATAACTATGGCTACACCTTC.

The chain couples TRBV3-1 (or the pseudogene TRBV3-2) to TRBJ2-7, with unresolved D. The germline gives CDR1 LGHDT, CDR2 YNNKEL (reference sequence). V gave up 0 bases and J gave up 4 bases, with 4 bases separating them. The CDR3 extends over 12 amino acids. The CDR3 nucleotides are TGTGCCAGCAGCCAAGACTTTTACGAGCAGTACTTC. Its translation: CASSQDFYEQYF.

This chain joins TRBV9 and TRBJ1-3; D uncertain. Germline V CDR1 and CDR2: SGDLS, YYNGEE. This CDR3 region has 14 residues. The ends were cut back, 1 base at V and 3 bases at J, with 8 bases in the middle. The CDR3 reads CASSVYSIGNTIYF. DNA of the CDR3: TGTGCCAGCAGCGTATACTCAATTGGAAACACCATATATTTT.

As concerns this clone: Distinct nucleotide sequences in the sample also encode this CDR3. This sequence joins TRBV7-2 and TRBJ2-7; D may be TRBD1 (5 bases). Germline values: CDR1 SGHTA, CDR2 FQGNSA. Trimming took 3 bases from V and 1 from J, leaving 13 bases between them. The CDR3 extends over 15 amino acids. The CDR3 is CASSLGQGISYEQYF. In DNA, the CDR3 is TGTGCCAGCAGCTTGGGGCAGGGAATTTCCTACGAGCAGTACTTC.

This chain links TRBV4-3 with TRBJ2-5; D gene uncertain. Germline V gene sequence: CDR1 LGHNA, CDR2 YSLEER. The CDR3 runs to 15 residues. Trimming took 1 base from V and 3 from J, leaving 12 bases between them. CDR3 DNA: TGCGCCAGCAGCCAAGGGCAGGCGGTGGAAGAGACCCAGTACTTC. Translating gives CASSQGQAVEETQYF.

The genes are TRBV18 and TRBJ2-7; weak D call: TRBD2 (6 bases). V shed 6 bases and J shed 3 bases, with 9 bases lying between them. Germline V gene data show CDR1 as KGHSH and CDR2 as LQKENI. The CDR3 sequence is 12 residues long. CDR3 amino acids: CASSREDYEQYF. CDR3 sequence (DNA): TGTGCCAGCTCGCGGGAAGACTACGAGCAGTACTTC.

The chain couples TRBV10-3 to TRBJ1-3; D is uncertain. V was pared by 0 bases and J by 2 bases, with 8 bases between. Germline CDR1 is ENHRY and CDR2 is SYGVKD. The CDR3 length is 15 residues. CDR3 region: CAISESIRAGNTIYF. The CDR3 DNA reads as TGTGCCATCAGTGAGTCAATCCGGGCTGGAAACACCATATATTTT.

This clone was detected once. The chain links TRBV5-4 to TRBJ2-7; D is tentatively TRBD1 or TRBD2 (6 bases each). Per the germline V gene, CDR1 is SGHNT and CDR2 is YYREEE (reference sequence). This CDR3 has 15 residues. Deletions cut 4 bases from V and 1 base from J, with 15 bases between. For the CDR3, the DNA is TGTGCCAGCAGCCCCAACAAGGGGGGTTCCTACGAGCAGTACTTC. Protein product: CASSPNKGGSYEQYF. Using reference TRBV5-4 and TRBJ2-7 for the parts outside the CDR3, the full variable domain is ETGVTQSPTHLIKTRGQQVTLRCSSQSGHNTVSWYQQALGQGPQFIFQYYREEENGRGNFPPRFSGLQFPNYSSELNVNALELDDSALYLCASSPNKGGSYEQYFGPGTRLTVT.

This chain links TRBV30 with TRBJ1-1; 7 nucleotides match TRBD1. Unmatched junction bases numbered 7, after V lost 7 bases and J lost 5 bases. Per the germline V gene, CDR1 is GTSNPN and CDR2 is SVGIG (reference sequence). This CDR3 has 12 amino acids. For the CDR3, the DNA is TGTGCCTCCACGAACAGGGGAACTGAAGCTTTCTTT. It translates to CASTNRGTEAFF.